The count of the clone carrying this TCR beta chain is one. Its antigen is currently unknown. This sample stems from a study of OX40 agonist ivuxolimab in advanced cancers. Study-level results: Partial responders at 0.1-3.0 mg/kg had among the lowest clonal expansion.

Any history of autoimmune disease or systemic immunosuppression disqualified patients. Per germline, CDR1 MNHNY and CDR2 SVGAGI (reference sequence). The CDR3 is 16 amino acids. V was clipped by 1 base and J by 0 bases, with 9 bases between them. The protocol was immunoSEQ multiplex PCR, while the TCRdb copy is restricted to in-frame clones and leaves out a portion. The sample carries around 79,000 clones, over 75% recorded once. This specimen was CD4+ or CD8+ T cells sorted from blood, taken in a trial of the OX40 agonist ivuxolimab. The sequence was obtained from an adult with an advanced solid tumor such as melanoma, head and neck, liver or kidney cancer. V gene TRBV6-6 combines with J gene TRBJ2-2; no reliable D call. CDR3 protein: CASSYLSGANTGELFF. In nucleotides, the CDR3 is TGTGCCAGCAGTTACTTGTCAGGAGCGAACACCGGGGAGCTGTTTTTT.